One and the same sample provided the 30 T cell receptor beta chains below, sequenced in a study of T cells in tumors after PD-1 blockade. Time point denoted: second of two post-therapy site-matched biopsies roughly two months apart. The method was immunoSEQ multiplex PCR; TCRdb's version includes in-frame clones alone and lacks a portion of them. The profile shows about 7,600 clones, approximately 62% of them singletons. Sample: tumor tissue, taken after anti-PD-1 treatment. The receptors stem from a human donor with basal cell carcinoma.

The rearrangement uses TRBV6-5 and TRBJ2-5, with 13 bases identical to TRBD2. The CDR3 contains 15 residues. The ends lost 6 bases at V and 2 bases at J; junction bases unmatched: 3. Per the germline V gene, CDR1 is MNHEY and CDR2 is SVGAGI. CDR3 residues: CASSLTSGGQETQYF. CDR3 DNA sequence: TGTGCCAGCAGCCTGACTAGCGGGGGGCAAGAGACCCAGTACTTC.

The V and J genes are TRBV19 and TRBJ2-2; possibly TRBD1 for D (6 bases). Trimming took off 3 bases at V and 5 bases at J, with 13 bases between the two ends. The CDR3 runs 15 residues. Germline CDR1 reads LNHDA; CDR2 reads SQIVND (reference sequence). DNA for the CDR3: TGTGCCAGTAGTATGGGGCAGGGGTGGACCGGGGAGCTGTTTTTT. Its protein is CASSMGQGWTGELFF.

This clone was recorded once. The chain is built from TRBV30 and TRBJ1-5; the D is unclear. The CDR3 has 13 amino acids. The V end lost 0 bases, the J end lost 5 bases, and 8 bases lay between the germline ends. Germline assignment: CDR1 GTSNPN and CDR2 SVGIG (reference sequence). CDR3 sequence: CAWSVRVDQPQHF. The CDR3 DNA reads as TGTGCCTGGAGTGTACGTGTGGATCAGCCCCAGCATTTT.

The chain is built from TRBV12-3 or TRBV12-4 and TRBJ2-7; 8 bases map to TRBD1. Unmatched junction bases numbered 1, after V lost 3 bases and J lost 3 bases. The CDR3 spans 13 residues. The CDR3 DNA reads TGTGCCAGCAGTTTGGGACAGGTCTACGAGCAGTACTTC. Encoded protein: CASSLGQVYEQYF.

The chain joins TRBV11-1 to TRBJ1-5, with a possible D match to TRBD1 (5 bases). V was clipped by 1 base and J by 3 bases, with 10 bases between them. The CDR3 totals 15 residues. Germline values: CDR1 SGHAT, CDR2 FQDESV (reference sequence). The CDR3 loop is CASSLDGGHNQPQHF. Written as DNA, the CDR3 is TGTGCCAGCAGCTTAGACGGTGGACACAATCAGCCCCAGCATTTT.

The gene calls are TRBV18 and TRBJ2-2; D is tentatively TRBD1 or TRBD2 (5 bases each). In germline, CDR1 is KGHSH, CDR2 LQKENI. Trimming stripped 3 bases from V and 6 bases from J, with 11 bases between. The CDR3 sequence is 14 residues long. DNA of the CDR3: TGTGCCAGCTCACCCCCGCTGGGGGCCGGGGAGCTGTTTTTT. This gives the protein CASSPPLGAGELFF.

J is TRBJ1-1 and V is TRBV19, with 7 bases fitting TRBD1. V dropped 3 bases and J dropped 3; count of bases not matched to a gene: 10. This CDR3 is built from 16 residues. Looked up from germline, CDR1 is LNHDA and CDR2 is SQIVND (reference sequence). The CDR3 DNA is TGTGCCAGTAGTATGGGCCTGGGCAGGGGGGACACTGAAGCTTTCTTT. Amino acid sequence: CASSMGLGRGDTEAFF.

The V and J genes are TRBV7-2 and TRBJ2-1; 8 bases are shared with TRBD1. CDR3 length: 15 residues. Germline CDR1 is SGHTA and CDR2 is FQGNSA. Trimming took 5 bases from V and 2 from J; bases not matched to a gene: 5. The CDR3 is CASSPRQGTYNEQFF. The CDR3 nucleotides read TGTGCCAGCAGCCCGCGACAGGGGACCTACAATGAGCAGTTCTTC.

The CDR3 protein is CASSPGQYGYTF. DNA of the CDR3: TGTGCCAGCAGCCCGGGACAGTATGGCTACACCTTC. This chain links TRBV12-3 or TRBV12-4 with TRBJ1-2; 7 bases align to TRBD1. V shed 6 bases, J shed 5 bases, and the junction held 3 bases outside the gene matches. The CDR3 has 12 amino acids.

The CDR3 protein is CASSGWTGDSNQPQHF. CDR3 bases: TGTGCCAGCAGTGGCTGGACAGGAGATAGCAATCAGCCCCAGCATTTT. V and J are TRBV6-1 and TRBJ1-5, with 7 bases identical to TRBD1. V shed 4 bases, J shed 0 bases, and the junction held 6 bases outside the gene matches. CDR3 length: 16 residues. Looked up from germline, CDR1 is MNHNS and CDR2 is SASEGT.

This clone appeared a few times. The J gene is TRBJ2-2, the V gene TRBV27, with D possibly TRBD1 on 7 matching bases. The CDR3 has 11 residues. V lost 10 bases and J lost 6, with 9 bases in between. Germline CDR1 is MNHEY and CDR2 is SMNVEV (reference sequence). The CDR3 DNA reads as TGTGCCATCAGGGGGGCCGGGGAGCTGTTTTTT. Its translation is CAIRGAGELFF.

The J gene is TRBJ2-1, the V gene TRBV27; TRBD2 aligns across 7 bases. The CDR3 spans 16 residues. CDR1 is MNHEY and CDR2 is SMNVEV in the germline V gene (reference sequence). The J segment lost 2 bases and the V segment lost 5 bases, leaving 9 bases of the junction unmatched. CDR3 residues: CASSRPVAGAYNEQFF. CDR3 in DNA: TGTGCCAGCAGTCGCCCCGTCGCGGGGGCCTACAATGAGCAGTTCTTC.

This chain joins TRBV30 and TRBJ1-2; D call uncertain. This CDR3 has 12 residues. CDR1 is GTSNPN and CDR2 is SVGIG in the germline V gene (reference sequence). Trimming removed 0 bases from V and 8 bases from J, with 10 bases in between. In nucleotides, the CDR3 is TGTGCCTGGAGTGTACAGCACGGGGGCTACACCTTC. It codes for CAWSVQHGGYTF.

This clone showed up just a few times. The genes are TRBV7-7 and TRBJ2-5; tentatively, D is TRBD1 (6 bases). Germline loops: CDR1 SSHAT, CDR2 FNYEAQ (reference sequence). The CDR3 contains 15 residues. Trimming stripped 5 bases from V and 6 bases from J, with 19 bases between. The CDR3 DNA reads TGTGCCAGCAGCGCGACCGGGACATCAGGGAAGACCCAGTACTTC. It encodes CASSATGTSGKTQYF.

This clone was observed a few times. The CDR3 is CASSYAANTGELFF. CDR3 DNA: TGTGCCAGCAGTTACGCAGCTAACACCGGGGAGCTGTTTTTT. V is TRBV6-6 and J is TRBJ2-2; no reliable D call. CDR1 is MNHNY and CDR2 is SVGAGI in the germline V gene (reference sequence). The germline V and J ends were trimmed by 2 bases and 2 bases, with 6 bases remaining between them. This CDR3 is 14 amino acids long.

The V and J genes are TRBV3-1 (or the pseudogene TRBV3-2) and TRBJ2-3; D not resolved. Germline CDR1 and CDR2: LGHDT and YNNKEL (reference sequence). Trimming stripped 3 bases from V and 4 bases from J, with 14 bases between. The CDR3 covers 15 residues. The DNA of the CDR3 is TGTGCCAGCAGCCAGGGCCCCCTGGCGGCAGATACGCAGTATTTT. The encoded protein is CASSQGPLAADTQYF.

The CDR3 coding sequence is TGCGCCAGCAGCCTGTTAGCGGGGGAAGCTTTCTTT. It is translated as CASSLLAGEAFF. This chain connects TRBV4-1 to TRBJ1-1; D is unresolved. Trimming removed 4 bases at V and 8 bases at J, with 11 bases between. The CDR3 loop spans 12 amino acids. CDR1 and CDR2 (germline): MGHRA, YSYEKL.

This rearrangement joins TRBV28 to TRBJ2-7; 12 bases map to TRBD1. Germline loops: CDR1 MDHEN, CDR2 SYDVKM. The length of the CDR3 is 14 residues. The V gene end was trimmed by 3 bases and the J gene end by 12 bases; junction bases not matched to a gene: 9. CDR3 sequence: CASSFGDRGLYVYF. CDR3 DNA sequence: TGTGCCAGCAGTTTCGGGGACAGGGGGCTTTATGTGTACTTC.

The chain joins TRBV3-1 (or the pseudogene TRBV3-2) to TRBJ2-3; D assignment may be TRBD1 or TRBD2 (6 bases each). The CDR3 runs 17 residues. Germline V CDR1 and CDR2: LGHDT, YNNKEL (reference sequence). V lost 0 bases to trimming and J lost 0 bases, with 13 bases between them. CDR3 loop: CASSQEMLGGSTDTQYF. The CDR3 region has the DNA TGTGCCAGCAGCCAAGAGATGCTCGGGGGCAGCACAGATACGCAGTATTTT.

The rearrangement joins TRBV18 to TRBJ1-5, with D hard to call. This CDR3 contains 13 residues. The V gene's germline CDR1 is KGHSH and CDR2 LQKENI. V lost 3 bases and J lost 2, with 5 bases in between. The CDR3 region has the DNA TGTGCCAGCTCACCGGTCCGCAATCAGCCCCAGCATTTT. As protein: CASSPVRNQPQHF.

The V call is TRBV5-1, the J call TRBJ2-3, with 10 bases aligning to TRBD2. The V gene's germline CDR1 is SGHRS and CDR2 YFSETQ. The CDR3 is made up of 15 amino acids. J was trimmed by 3 bases and V by 4 bases; bases with no gene match: 5. This CDR3 reads CASSRAGGPTDTQYF. Written as DNA, the CDR3 is TGCGCCAGCAGCCGAGCGGGGGGGCCGACAGATACGCAGTATTTT. Full variable domain (rest looked up from reference TRBV5-1 and TRBJ2-3): KAGVTQTPRYLIKTRGQQVTLSCSPISGHRSVSWYQQTPGQGLQFLFEYFSETQRNKGNFPGRFSGRQFSNSRSEMNVSTLELGDSALYLCASSRAGGPTDTQYFGPGTRLTVL.

V and J are TRBV7-8 and TRBJ2-1; either TRBD1 or TRBD2 may fit D (6 bases each). The CDR3 runs to 14 residues. Trimming stripped 3 bases from V and 5 bases from J, with 11 bases between. Per the germline V gene, CDR1 is SGHVS and CDR2 is FQNEAQ. Here the CDR3 reads CASSFGGLDNEQFF. The CDR3 DNA is TGTGCCAGCAGCTTTGGGGGGCTTGACAATGAGCAGTTCTTC. Variable domain in full (rest from reference TRBV7-8 and TRBJ2-1): GAGVSQSPRYKVAKRGQDVALRCDPISGHVSLFWYQQALGQGPEFLTYFQNEAQLDKSGLPSDRFFAERPEGSVSTLKIQRTQQEDSAVYLCASSFGGLDNEQFFGPGTRLTVL.

The rearrangement links TRBV27 to TRBJ1-2, with TRBD1 identical over 7 bases. The V gene's germline CDR1 is MNHEY and CDR2 SMNVEV (reference sequence). The CDR3 is 13 amino acids. The V gene end was trimmed by 6 bases and the J gene end by 3 bases; junction bases not matched to a gene: 4. The CDR3 spells CASRGQAYYGYTF. The DNA for the CDR3 is TGTGCCAGCAGAGGACAGGCCTACTATGGCTACACCTTC.

The chain joins TRBV12-3 or TRBV12-4 to TRBJ2-7; D is uncertain. The CDR3 is 10 amino acids. V was clipped by 4 bases and J by 7 bases, with 5 bases between them. CDR3 sequence reads: CASSSREQYF. CDR3 sequence (DNA): TGTGCCAGCAGTTCGCGGGAGCAGTACTTC.

This chain's CDR3 is CASSESGGFSGNTIYF. CDR3 nucleotide sequence: TGTGCCAGCAGTGAGAGCGGGGGGTTCTCTGGAAACACCATATATTTT. This chain uses TRBV6-1 with TRBJ1-3; TRBD1 is a possible D gene (5 bases). Per the germline V gene, CDR1 is MNHNS and CDR2 is SASEGT. Trimming removed 3 bases from V and 0 bases from J, with 12 bases in between. CDR3 size: 16 residues.

The chain links TRBV6-5 to TRBJ1-2; D unresolved. From germline, CDR1 is MNHEY and CDR2 SVGAGI. The CDR3 is 15 residues long. V was pared by 2 bases and J by 0 bases, with 10 bases between. CDR3 coding DNA: TGTGCCAGCAGTTACGCGGGCGGCACTAACTATGGCTACACCTTC. Translation gives CASSYAGGTNYGYTF.

The chain is built from TRBV29-1 and TRBJ2-3; D possibly matches TRBD1 or TRBD2 (6 bases each). There are 13 residues in the CDR3. With 6 bases removed from V and 4 bases from J, the gap between germline ends came to 14 bases. Germline CDR1 SQVTM, CDR2 ANQGSEA. In nucleotides, the CDR3 is TGCAGCGTCCCGGAGGGGGACGCAGATACGCAGTATTTT. Its protein product is CSVPEGDADTQYF.

This chain connects TRBV19 to TRBJ1-1; a weak D match, TRBD1 (6 bases). Per germline, CDR1 LNHDA and CDR2 SQIVND (reference sequence). This CDR3 has 16 amino acids. Trimming removed 6 bases from V and 0 bases from J, with 17 bases in between. The CDR3 region has the DNA TGTGCCAGTAGAGGGGGAGGGGCCCGAATGAACACTGAAGCTTTCTTT. This gives the protein CASRGGGARMNTEAFF. The whole variable domain, filled in from reference TRBV19 and TRBJ1-1, reads DGGITQSPKYLFRKEGQNVTLSCEQNLNHDAMYWYRQDPGQGLRLIYYSQIVNDFQKGDIAEGYSVSREKKESFPLTVTSAQKNPTAFYLCASRGGGARMNTEAFFGQGTRLTVV.

This chain joins TRBV2 and TRBJ1-2; D remains ambiguous. The CDR3 contains 10 residues. Germline V gene lookup returns CDR1 SNHLY and CDR2 FYNNEI. The ends were cut back, 8 bases at V and 6 bases at J, with 7 bases in the middle. This CDR3 is CASQADGYTF. The DNA for the CDR3 is TGTGCCAGCCAAGCGGATGGCTACACCTTC.

The rearrangement joins TRBV7-9 to TRBJ1-3, with no clear D. This CDR3 comprises 14 residues. The V gene lost 5 bases and the J gene lost 4 bases, with 12 bases spanning the gap. CDR1 is SEHNR, CDR2 FQNEAQ, per germline (reference sequence). The CDR3 DNA reads as TGTGCCAGCAGCCCCGACATAGCCGGAAACACCATATATTTT. Translating it yields CASSPDIAGNTIYF.